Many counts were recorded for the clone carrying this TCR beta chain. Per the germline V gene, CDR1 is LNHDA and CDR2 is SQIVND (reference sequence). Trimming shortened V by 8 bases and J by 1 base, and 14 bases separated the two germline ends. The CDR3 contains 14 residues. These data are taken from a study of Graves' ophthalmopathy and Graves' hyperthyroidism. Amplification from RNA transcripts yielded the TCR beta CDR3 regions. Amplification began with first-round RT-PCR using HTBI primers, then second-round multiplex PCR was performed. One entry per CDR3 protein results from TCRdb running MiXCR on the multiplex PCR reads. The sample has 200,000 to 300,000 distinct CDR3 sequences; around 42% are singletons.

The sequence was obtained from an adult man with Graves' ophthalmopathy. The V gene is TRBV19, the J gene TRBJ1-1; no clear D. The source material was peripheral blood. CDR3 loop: CASGFEGGNTEAFF. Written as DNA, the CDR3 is TGTGCCAGTGGGTTTGAAGGCGGGAACACTGAAGCTTTCTTT.